This T cell receptor beta chain appears in the sequencing data of a study of immune evolution from preneoplasia to lung adenocarcinoma. Premalignant or tumor cells were enriched by macro-dissection after pathologic assessment. TCRdb keeps only in-frame clones here, not all; method: immunoSEQ multiplex PCR. The sample has some 5,000 clones, approximately 78% seen once. Trimming removed 4 bases at V and 5 bases at J, with 13 bases between. The CDR3 length is 14 residues. Germline V lookup: CDR1 ENHRY, CDR2 SYGVKD. With respect to this clone: The antigen remains undetermined.

The study, taken as a whole, reports: Normal lung had highest clonality; later lesions appeared denser, more diverse. Normal lung had the highest top T cell clone frequencies.

The sequence derives from a person between 65 and 80 years old with lung adenocarcinoma. The sequenced sample consisted of FFPE lung adenocarcinoma in situ tissue. The genes are TRBV10-3 and TRBJ2-3, with D possibly TRBD2 on 7 matching bases. CDR3 sequence reads: CAISGRGPVDTQYF. The CDR3 DNA follows: TGTGCCATCAGTGGGCGGGGGCCGGTAGATACGCAGTATTTT.